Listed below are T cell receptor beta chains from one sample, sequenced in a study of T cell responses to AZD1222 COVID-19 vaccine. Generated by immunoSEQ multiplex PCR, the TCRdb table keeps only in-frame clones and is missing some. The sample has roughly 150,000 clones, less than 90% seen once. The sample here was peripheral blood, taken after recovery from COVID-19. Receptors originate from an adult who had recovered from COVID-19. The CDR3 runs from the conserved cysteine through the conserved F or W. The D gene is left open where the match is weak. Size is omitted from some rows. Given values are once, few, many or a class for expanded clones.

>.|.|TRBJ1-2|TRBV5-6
TGTGCCAGCAGCTTGTATGTTGCGACCGTCTTGCCCGGTGGCTACACCTTC
CASSLYVATVLPGGYTF
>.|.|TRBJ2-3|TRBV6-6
TGTGCCAGCAGTTACTCGAATCTTGGGGTAGATACGCAGTATTTT
CASSYSNLGVDTQYF
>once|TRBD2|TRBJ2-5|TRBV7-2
TGTGCCAGCAGCTCCCGGGTAGCGGGAAAGGAGACCCAGTACTTC
CASSSRVAGKETQYF
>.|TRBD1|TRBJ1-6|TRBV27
TGTGCCAGCGCCTGGCCAGGGGGGAATTCACCCCTCCACTTT
CASAWPGGNSPLHF
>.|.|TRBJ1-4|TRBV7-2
TGTGCCAGCAGCTTAGATGGGGGGGCATATGAAAAACTGTTTTTT
CASSLDGGAYEKLFF
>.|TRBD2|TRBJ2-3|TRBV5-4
TGTGCCAGCAGCAGTAGCGGGGGGGCGTTAGGCACAGATACGCAGTATTTT
CASSSSGGALGTDTQYF
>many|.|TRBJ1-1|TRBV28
TGTGCCAGCAGTTTTTTGAGTGCCGAGTCGGCTGAAGCTTTCTTT
CASSFLSAESAEAFF
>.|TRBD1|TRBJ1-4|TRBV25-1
TGTGCCAGCAGTTGGGACAGGTCGGAAAAACTGTTTTTT
CASSWDRSEKLFF
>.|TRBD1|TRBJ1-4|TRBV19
TGTGCCAGTCTTAGGACAGGGGTTGAAAAACTGTTTTTT
CASLRTGVEKLFF
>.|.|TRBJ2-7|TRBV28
TGTGCCAGCCATGGGGGGCACGAGCAGTACTTC
CASHGGHEQYF
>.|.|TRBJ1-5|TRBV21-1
TGTGCCAGCAGCACAACAGGGCAGCCCCCGAAAGGGTATCAGCCCCAGCATTTT
CASSTTGQPPKGYQPQHF
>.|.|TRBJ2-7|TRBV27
TGTGCCAGCAGTTCCGTTGGACGGACCCCTAACGAGCAGTACTTC
CASSSVGRTPNEQYF
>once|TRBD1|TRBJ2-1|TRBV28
TGTGCCAGCAGGGGTATGGGCGCAGGGGGGCAGTTCTTC
CASRGMGAGGQFF
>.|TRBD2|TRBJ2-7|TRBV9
TGTGCCAGCAGCGTAGGAGCGGGAGGAGGTACTAACGAGCAGTACTTC
CASSVGAGGGTNEQYF
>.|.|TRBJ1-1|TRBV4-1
TGCGCCAGCAGCCAAGAGATTGCAGCCGCACCGGGTACTTTCTTT
CASSQEIAAAPGTFF
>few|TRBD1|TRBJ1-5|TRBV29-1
TGCAGCGCCGCGACAGGGAATAGCAATCAGCCCCAGCATTTT
CSAATGNSNQPQHF
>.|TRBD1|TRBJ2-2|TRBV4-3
TGCGCCAGCAGCCAAGGGACAGGGCGAACCGGGGAGCTGTTTTTT
CASSQGTGRTGELFF
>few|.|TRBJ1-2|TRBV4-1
TGCGCCAGCAGCCAAGATTATACCTACAACTATGGCTACACCTTC
CASSQDYTYNYGYTF
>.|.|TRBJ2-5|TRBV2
TGTGCCAGCAGTGGCGCCAGAACGGACTTC
CASSGARTDF
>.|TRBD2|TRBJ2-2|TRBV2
TGTGCCAGCAGTGACGGGACTAGCGGGAGAACCGGGGAGCTGTTTTTT
CASSDGTSGRTGELFF
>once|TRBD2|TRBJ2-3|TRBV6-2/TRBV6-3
TGTGCCAGCAGTGACCCTACTAGCGGGGGTCCAGATACGCAGTATTTT
CASSDPTSGGPDTQYF
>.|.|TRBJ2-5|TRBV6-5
TGTGCCAGCAGCTTGGTCTTGCGTGAGACCCAGTACTTC
CASSLVLRETQYF
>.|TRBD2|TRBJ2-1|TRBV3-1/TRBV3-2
TGTGCCAGCAGCCACCCCGGGACAGCGGGGGGTGAGCAGTTCTTC
CASSHPGTAGGEQFF
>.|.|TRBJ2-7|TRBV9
TGTGCCAGCAGCGTCCAGAAAGGGGGCGAGCAGTACTTC
CASSVQKGGEQYF
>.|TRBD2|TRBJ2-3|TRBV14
TGTGCCAGCAGCCAAGGATGGGCGGGGGTCAGCACAGATACGCAGTATTTT
CASSQGWAGVSTDTQYF
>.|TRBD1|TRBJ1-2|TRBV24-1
TGTGCCACCAAACCGCCAGGGGGGCATCGGGGGTGCTACACCTTC
CATKPPGGHRGCYTF
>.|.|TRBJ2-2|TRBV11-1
TGTGCCAGCAGCTTAGTGTCCAGTCGGAGCGGGGAGCTGTTTTTT
CASSLVSSRSGELFF
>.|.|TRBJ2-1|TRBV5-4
TGTGCCAGCAGCTCACCACCGAGACAAGGCTCCTACAATGAGCAGTTCTTC
CASSSPPRQGSYNEQFF
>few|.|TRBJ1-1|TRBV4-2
TGTGCCAGCAGCCAAGGACACAGGGAAAGTGAAGCTTTCTTT
CASSQGHRESEAFF
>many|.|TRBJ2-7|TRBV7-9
TGTGCCAGCAGTTTTGCTGGGGTGACCTACGAGCAGTACTTC
CASSFAGVTYEQYF
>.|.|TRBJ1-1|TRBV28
TGTGCCAGCAGTTTATCGTCGTCATCGAACACTGAAGCTTTCTTT
CASSLSSSSNTEAFF
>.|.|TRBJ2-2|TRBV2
TGTGCCAGCAGTGAAGCGGGAATCGGGAAAGCCGGGGAGCTGTTTTTT
CASSEAGIGKAGELFF
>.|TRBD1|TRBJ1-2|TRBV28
TGTGCCAGCAGTTTAACAGGGGATGGCTACACCTTC
CASSLTGDGYTF
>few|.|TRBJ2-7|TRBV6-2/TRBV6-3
TGTGCCAGCAGTTACGGGGAATCCTACGAGCAGTACTTC
CASSYGESYEQYF
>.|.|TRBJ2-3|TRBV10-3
TGTGCCATCAGTGAGCCCACGGTGGGCACAGATACGCAGTATTTT
CAISEPTVGTDTQYF